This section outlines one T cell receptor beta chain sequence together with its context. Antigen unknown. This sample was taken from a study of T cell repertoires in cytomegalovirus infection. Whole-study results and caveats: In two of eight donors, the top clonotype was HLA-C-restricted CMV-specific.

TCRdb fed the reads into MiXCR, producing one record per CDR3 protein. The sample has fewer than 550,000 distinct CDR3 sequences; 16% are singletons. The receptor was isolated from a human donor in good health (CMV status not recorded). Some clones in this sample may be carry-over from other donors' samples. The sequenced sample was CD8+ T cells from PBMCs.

Written as DNA, the CDR3 is TGTGCCAGCAGCGAACAGGGGTTCAATCAGCCCCAGCATTTT. The encoded protein is CASSEQGFNQPQHF. The chain has TRBV12-3 or TRBV12-4 and TRBJ1-5; 7 nucleotides match TRBD1. The CDR3 spans 14 residues. Trimming at V came to 6 bases and at J to 3 bases, leaving 5 bases not matched to a gene.